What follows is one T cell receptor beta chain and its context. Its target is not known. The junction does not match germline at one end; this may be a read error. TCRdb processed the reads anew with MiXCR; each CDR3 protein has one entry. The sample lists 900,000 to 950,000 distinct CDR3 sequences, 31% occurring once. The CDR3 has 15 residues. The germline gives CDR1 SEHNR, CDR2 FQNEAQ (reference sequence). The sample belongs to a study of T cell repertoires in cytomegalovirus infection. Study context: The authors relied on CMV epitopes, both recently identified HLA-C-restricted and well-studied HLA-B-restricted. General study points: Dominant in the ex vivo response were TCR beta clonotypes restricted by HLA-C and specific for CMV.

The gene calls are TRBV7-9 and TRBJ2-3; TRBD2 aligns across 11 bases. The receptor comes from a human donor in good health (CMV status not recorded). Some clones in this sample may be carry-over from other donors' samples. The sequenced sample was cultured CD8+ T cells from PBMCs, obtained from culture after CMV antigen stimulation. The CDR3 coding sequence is TGTGCCAGCAGCGTAGCGGGGGGGGCCGGGGATACGCAGTATTTT. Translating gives CASSVAGGAGDTQYF.